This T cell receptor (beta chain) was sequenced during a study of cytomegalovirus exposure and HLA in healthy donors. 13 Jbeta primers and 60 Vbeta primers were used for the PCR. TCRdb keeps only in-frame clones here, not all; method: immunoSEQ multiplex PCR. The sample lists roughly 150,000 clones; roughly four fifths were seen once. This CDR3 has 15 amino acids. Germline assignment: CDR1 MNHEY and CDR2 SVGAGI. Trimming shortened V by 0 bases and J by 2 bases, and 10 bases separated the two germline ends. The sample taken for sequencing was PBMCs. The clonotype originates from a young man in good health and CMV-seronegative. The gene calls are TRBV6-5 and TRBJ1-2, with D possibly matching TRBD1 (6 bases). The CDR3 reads CASSYSRGDNYGYTF. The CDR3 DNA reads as TGTGCCAGCAGTTACTCCAGGGGCGACAACTATGGCTACACCTTC.